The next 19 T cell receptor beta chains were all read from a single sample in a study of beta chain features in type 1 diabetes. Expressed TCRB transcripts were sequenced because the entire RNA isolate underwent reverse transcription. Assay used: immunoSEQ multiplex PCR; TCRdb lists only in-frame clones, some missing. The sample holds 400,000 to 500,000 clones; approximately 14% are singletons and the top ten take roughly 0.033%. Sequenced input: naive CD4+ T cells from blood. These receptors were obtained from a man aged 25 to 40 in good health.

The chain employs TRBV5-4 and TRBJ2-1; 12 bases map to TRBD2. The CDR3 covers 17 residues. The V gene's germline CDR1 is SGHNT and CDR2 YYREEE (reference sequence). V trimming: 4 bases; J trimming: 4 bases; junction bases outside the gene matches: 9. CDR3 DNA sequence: TGTGCCAGCAGCACAAGACTAGCGGGAGCCGTTTACAATGAGCAGTTCTTC. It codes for CASSTRLAGAVYNEQFF.

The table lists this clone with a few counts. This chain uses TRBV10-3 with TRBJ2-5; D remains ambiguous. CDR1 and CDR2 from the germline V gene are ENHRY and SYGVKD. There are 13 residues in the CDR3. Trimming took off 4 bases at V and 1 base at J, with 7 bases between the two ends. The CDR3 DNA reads TGTGCCATCAGTGCGATGATCCAAGAGACCCAGTACTTC. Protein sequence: CAISAMIQETQYF.

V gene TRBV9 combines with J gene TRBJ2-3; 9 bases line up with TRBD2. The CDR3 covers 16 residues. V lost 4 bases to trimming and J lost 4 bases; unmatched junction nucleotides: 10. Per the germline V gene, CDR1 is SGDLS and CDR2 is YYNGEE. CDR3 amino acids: CASSPGASGAADTQYF. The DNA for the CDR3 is TGTGCCAGCAGCCCAGGAGCTAGCGGGGCCGCAGATACGCAGTATTTT.

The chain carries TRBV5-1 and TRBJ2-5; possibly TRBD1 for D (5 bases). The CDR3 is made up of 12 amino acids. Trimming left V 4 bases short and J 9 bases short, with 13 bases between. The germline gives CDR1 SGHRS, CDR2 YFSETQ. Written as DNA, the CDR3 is TGCGCCAGCAGCCTCGGACACCTCGCCCAGTACTTC. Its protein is CASSLGHLAQYF.

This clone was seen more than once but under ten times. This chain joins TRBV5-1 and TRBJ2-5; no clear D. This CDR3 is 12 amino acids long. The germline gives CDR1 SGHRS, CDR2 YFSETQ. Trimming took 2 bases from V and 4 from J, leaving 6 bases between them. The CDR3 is CASSLRAETQYF. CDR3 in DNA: TGCGCCAGCAGCTTAAGGGCAGAGACCCAGTACTTC.

The CDR3 region has the DNA TGTGCCAGCAGCTCCCGGACAGGGTGGACCGGGGAGCTGTTTTTT. Translating it yields CASSSRTGWTGELFF. This chain uses TRBV5-4 with TRBJ2-2; TRBD1 matches at 8 bases. Germline V CDR1 and CDR2: SGHNT, YYREEE (reference sequence). The CDR3 runs to 15 residues. V dropped 3 bases and J dropped 5; count of bases not matched to a gene: 6.

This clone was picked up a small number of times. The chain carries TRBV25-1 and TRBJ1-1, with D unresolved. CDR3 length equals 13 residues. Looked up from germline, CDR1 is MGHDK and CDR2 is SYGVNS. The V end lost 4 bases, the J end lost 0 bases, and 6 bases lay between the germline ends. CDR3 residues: CASSGPMNTEAFF. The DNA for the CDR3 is TGTGCCAGCAGTGGACCCATGAACACTGAAGCTTTCTTT.

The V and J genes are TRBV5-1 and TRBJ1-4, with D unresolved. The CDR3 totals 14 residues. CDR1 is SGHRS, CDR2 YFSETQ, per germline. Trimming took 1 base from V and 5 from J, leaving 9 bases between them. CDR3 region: CASSLRTYNEKLFF. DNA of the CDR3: TGCGCCAGCAGCTTGAGGACGTACAATGAAAAACTGTTTTTT.

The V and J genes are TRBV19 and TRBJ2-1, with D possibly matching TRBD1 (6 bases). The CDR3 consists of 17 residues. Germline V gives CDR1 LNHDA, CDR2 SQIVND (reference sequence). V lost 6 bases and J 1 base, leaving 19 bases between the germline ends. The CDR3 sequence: CASRMYSSGASYNEQFF. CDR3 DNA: TGTGCCAGTAGGATGTATTCGTCAGGGGCTTCCTACAATGAGCAGTTCTTC.

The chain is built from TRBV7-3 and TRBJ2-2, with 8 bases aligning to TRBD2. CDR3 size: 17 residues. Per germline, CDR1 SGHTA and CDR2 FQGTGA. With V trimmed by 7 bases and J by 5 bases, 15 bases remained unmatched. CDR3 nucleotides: TGTGCCAGCAACTTCCTTCCGGGACTAGAATCTACCGGGGAGCTGTTTTTT. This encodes CASNFLPGLESTGELFF. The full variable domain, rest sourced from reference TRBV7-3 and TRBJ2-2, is GAGVSQTPSNKVTEKGKYVELRCDPISGHTALYWYRQSLGQGPEFLIYFQGTGAADDSGLPNDRFFAVRPEGSVSTLKIQRTERGDSAVYLCASNFLPGLESTGELFFGEGSRLTVL.

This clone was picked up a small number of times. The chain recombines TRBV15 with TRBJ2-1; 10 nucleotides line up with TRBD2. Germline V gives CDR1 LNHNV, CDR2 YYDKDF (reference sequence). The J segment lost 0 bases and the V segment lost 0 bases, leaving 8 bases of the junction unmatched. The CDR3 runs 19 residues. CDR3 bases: TGTGCCACCAGCAGAGATCGGGCTAGCGGGAGCCCCTCCTACAATGAGCAGTTCTTC. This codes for CATSRDRASGSPSYNEQFF. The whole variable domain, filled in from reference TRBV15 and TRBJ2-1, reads DAMVIQNPRYQVTQFGKPVTLSCSQTLNHNVMYWYQQKSSQAPKLLFHYYDKDFNNEADTPDNFQSRRPNTSFCFLDIRSPGLGDTAMYLCATSRDRASGSPSYNEQFFGPGTRLTVL.

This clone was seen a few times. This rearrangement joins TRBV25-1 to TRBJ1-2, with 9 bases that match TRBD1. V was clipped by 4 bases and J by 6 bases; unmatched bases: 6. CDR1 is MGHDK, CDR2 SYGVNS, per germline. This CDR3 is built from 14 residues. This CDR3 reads CASSATGTGHGYTF. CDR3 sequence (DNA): TGTGCCAGCAGTGCAACCGGGACAGGGCATGGCTACACCTTC.

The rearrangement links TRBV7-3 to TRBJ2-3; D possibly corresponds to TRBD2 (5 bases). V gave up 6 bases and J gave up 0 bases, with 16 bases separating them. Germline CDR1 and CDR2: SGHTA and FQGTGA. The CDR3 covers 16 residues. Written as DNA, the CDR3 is TGTGCCAGCAGACGTGGGAGCGGTTCTAGCACAGATACGCAGTATTTT. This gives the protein CASRRGSGSSTDTQYF. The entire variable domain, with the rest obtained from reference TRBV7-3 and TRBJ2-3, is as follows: GAGVSQTPSNKVTEKGKYVELRCDPISGHTALYWYRQSLGQGPEFLIYFQGTGAADDSGLPNDRFFAVRPEGSVSTLKIQRTERGDSAVYLCASRRGSGSSTDTQYFGPGTRLTVL.

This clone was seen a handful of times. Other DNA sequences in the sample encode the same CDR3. Here the CDR3 reads CAWGRDSPYGYTF. In DNA, the CDR3 is TGTGCCTGGGGGCGCGACTCGCCCTATGGCTACACCTTC. The chain links TRBV30 to TRBJ1-2; D is undetermined. The germline V gene has CDR1 GTSNPN and CDR2 SVGIG (reference sequence). CDR3 size: 13 residues. V lost 5 bases and J lost 4, with 14 bases in between.

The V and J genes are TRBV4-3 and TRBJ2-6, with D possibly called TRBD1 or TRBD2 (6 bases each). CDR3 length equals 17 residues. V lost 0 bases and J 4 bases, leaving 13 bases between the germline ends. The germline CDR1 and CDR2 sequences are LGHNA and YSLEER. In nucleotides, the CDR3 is TGCGCCAGCAGCCAAGAATGGGGGGCGAGAGGGGCCAACGTCCTGACTTTC. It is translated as CASSQEWGARGANVLTF.

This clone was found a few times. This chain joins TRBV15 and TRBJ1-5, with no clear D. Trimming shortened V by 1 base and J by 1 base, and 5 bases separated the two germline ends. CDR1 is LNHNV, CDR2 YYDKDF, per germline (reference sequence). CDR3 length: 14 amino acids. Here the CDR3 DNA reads TGTGCCACCAGCAGAGGATCCAGCAATCAGCCCCAGCATTTT. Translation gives CATSRGSSNQPQHF.

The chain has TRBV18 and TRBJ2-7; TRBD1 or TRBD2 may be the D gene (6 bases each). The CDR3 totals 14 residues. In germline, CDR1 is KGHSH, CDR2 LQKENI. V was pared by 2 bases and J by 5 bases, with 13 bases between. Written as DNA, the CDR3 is TGTGCCAGCTCACCAATATCCGGGGGCAACGAGCAGTACGTC. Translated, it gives CASSPISGGNEQYV.

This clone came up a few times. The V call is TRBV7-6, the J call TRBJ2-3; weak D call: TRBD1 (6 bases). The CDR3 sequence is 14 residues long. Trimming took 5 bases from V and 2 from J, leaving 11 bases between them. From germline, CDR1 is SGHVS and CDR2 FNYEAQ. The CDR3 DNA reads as TGTGCCAGCAGCCAGGGACACTTCACAGATACGCAGTATTTT. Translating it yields CASSQGHFTDTQYF.

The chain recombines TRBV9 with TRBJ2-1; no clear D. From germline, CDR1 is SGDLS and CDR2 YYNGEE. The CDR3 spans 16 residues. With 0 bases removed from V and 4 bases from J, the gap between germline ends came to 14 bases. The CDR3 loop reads CASSVGGGSLYNEQFF. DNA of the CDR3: TGTGCCAGCAGCGTAGGAGGCGGCAGTCTATACAATGAGCAGTTCTTC.